The clone carrying this TCR beta chain was counted many times. The antigen is not known. This table comes from immunoSEQ multiplex PCR, and its TCRdb copy is limited to in-frame clones, with some not included. The sample has 35,000 to 40,000 clones, none seen only once; the top ten hold about 6.2%. This sample stems from a study of T cells after posttransplantation cyclophosphamide. Notes on the study in general: TRB overlap between skin or GI tissue T cells and blood was limited. After PTCy, TRB diversity resembled that of CNI/methotrexate controls.

This CDR3 is 15 amino acids long. Between the trimmed V and J ends, which lost 0 bases and 4 bases, there was a span of 12 bases. The germline V gene has CDR1 MGHRA and CDR2 YSYEKL. The sequence derives from a man aged 25 to 45 in good health and a related stem cell transplant donor. The V and J genes are TRBV4-1 and TRBJ1-2, with D possibly TRBD1 on 5 matching bases. The sequenced sample was PBMCs. The chain's CDR3 is CASSQDEGAGYGYTF. The CDR3 nucleotides are TGCGCCAGCAGCCAAGATGAAGGGGCCGGCTATGGCTACACCTTC.